The clone carrying this T cell receptor (beta chain) has only a few counts. Its antigen is unknown. These data come from a study of T-cell memory formation after mild COVID-19. Across the study: The study found TCR clusters largely donor specific.

This CDR3 has 15 amino acids. V lost 0 bases, J lost 2 bases, and 11 bases lay in between. Germline V gives CDR1 LGHNA, CDR2 YNFKEQ. Study outcomes and limitations: Several responding clones turned up in pre-infection memory, indicating that cross-reactive memory may have taken part. Researchers report contracting CD4+ clones mostly in CM and EM, with CD8+ clones in EMRA.

TCRdb redid the calling of the 5' RACE reads with MiXCR, one entry per CDR3 protein. This table has fewer than 450,000 distinct CDR3 sequences, more than 20% appearing once. The clonotype comes from an adult woman who had mild COVID-19 (a few samples of this study predate the infection). Cell type and time point are not known. The chain recombines TRBV4-2 with TRBJ2-7; D uncertain. The sample taken for sequencing was PBMCs or a T cell subset sorted from them (not recorded which). CDR3 sequence (DNA): TGTGCCAGCAGCCAAGATCAGCTAGTCCCCTACGAGCAGTACTTC. It codes for CASSQDQLVPYEQYF.